This T cell receptor (beta chain) was identified during a study of OX40 agonist ivuxolimab in advanced cancers. Study-level information: An agonistic human IgG2 monoclonal antibody against OX40 (CD134) was given.

The CDR3 covers 13 residues. Between the trimmed V and J ends, which lost 7 bases and 7 bases, there was a span of 14 bases. Germline-derived CDR1 and CDR2 are MNHEY and SVGAGI. Only in-frame clones appear in the TCRdb table, and some are missing; sequencing was by immunoSEQ multiplex PCR. The table records roughly 80,000 clones, around 80% of them present only once. The study, taken as a whole, reports: Fewer expanded clones were found on average in CD4+ than in CD8+ T cells. Nonresponders included some who also had low normalized T-cell clonal expansion.

Regarding this clone: The antigen is unknown.

The sequence derives from an adult with an advanced solid tumor such as melanoma, head and neck, liver or kidney cancer. This material consisted of CD4+ or CD8+ T cells sorted from blood, taken in a trial of the OX40 agonist ivuxolimab. The chain combines TRBV6-5 with TRBJ1-3, with D possibly matching TRBD1 (5 bases). The chain's CDR3 is CASNPGQRNTIYF. The CDR3 nucleotides are TGTGCCAGCAATCCAGGGCAAAGGAACACCATATATTTT.